The next 17 T cell receptor beta chains were all read from a single sample in a study of T cells in localized non-small cell lung cancer. TCRdb keeps only in-frame clones here, not all; method: immunoSEQ multiplex PCR. The data contain some 30,000 clones, around 90% of them singletons. Sequences were derived from PBMCs, sampled before any cancer treatment. The receptors derive from a man aged 35 to 70 with stage II lung adenocarcinoma.

The V and J genes are TRBV9 and TRBJ2-7; the D gene could be TRBD1 or TRBD2 (5 bases each). Germline V gene sequence: CDR1 SGDLS, CDR2 YYNGEE. CDR3 size: 15 residues. The V end was cut by 3 bases, the J end by 0 bases, with 13 bases between. The CDR3 coding sequence is TGTGCCAGCAGCGCCCGGGACGGAAGCTCCTACGAGCAGTACTTC. Amino acids: CASSARDGSSYEQYF.

J is TRBJ2-2 and V is TRBV5-4; TRBD2 is a possible D gene (7 bases). V lost 3 bases to trimming and J lost 2 bases, with 11 bases between them. This CDR3 is built from 15 residues. Germline loops: CDR1 SGHNT, CDR2 YYREEE (reference sequence). This CDR3 reads CASSWGGGNTGELFF. The CDR3 bases are TGTGCCAGCAGCTGGGGAGGGGGAAACACCGGGGAGCTGTTTTTT.

This rearrangement joins TRBV7-3 to TRBJ2-3, with 11 bases that match TRBD2. V shed 5 bases, J shed 3 bases, and the junction held 13 bases outside the gene matches. The CDR3 contains 18 residues. Germline CDR1 SGHTA, CDR2 FQGTGA. CDR3 amino acids: CASSPGVLAGGVTDTQYF. The DNA of the CDR3 is TGTGCCAGCAGCCCCGGAGTGTTAGCGGGAGGGGTGACAGATACGCAGTATTTT.

This chain joins TRBV18 and TRBJ2-3; the D is unclear. Trimming took 5 bases from V and 1 from J, leaving 13 bases between them. This CDR3 region has 15 residues. CDR1 is KGHSH and CDR2 is LQKENI in the germline V gene. The chain's CDR3 is CASSDLPQGTDTQYF. The CDR3 nucleotides are TGTGCCAGCTCAGATTTGCCCCAGGGCACAGATACGCAGTATTTT.

This chain connects TRBV14 to TRBJ1-3; 7 nucleotides agree with TRBD1. This CDR3 contains 15 residues. Germline CDR1 reads SGHDN; CDR2 reads FVKESK. With 1 base clipped from V and 2 bases from J, the junction kept 2 bases outside the gene matches. The CDR3: CASSQAGGAGNTIYF. The CDR3 region has the DNA TGTGCCAGCAGCCAAGCAGGGGGTGCTGGAAACACCATATATTTT.

This clone was observed a handful of times. The rearrangement links TRBV27 to TRBJ2-7; TRBD1 matches at 8 bases. The CDR3 spans 14 residues. V lost 3 bases to trimming and J lost 3 bases; unmatched junction nucleotides: 4. Germline lookup yields CDR1 MNHEY and CDR2 SMNVEV (reference sequence). Written as DNA, the CDR3 is TGTGCCAGCAGTTTGCAGGGGGCAAACTACGAGCAGTACTTC. Its protein is CASSLQGANYEQYF.

This chain joins TRBV27 and TRBJ2-3, with D unresolved. This CDR3 has 14 amino acids. Germline CDR1 reads MNHEY; CDR2 reads SMNVEV (reference sequence). V was trimmed by 6 bases and J by 1 base, leaving 11 bases between them. The CDR3, as DNA: TGTGCCAGCAGCTTTGTCCTTGGCACAGATACGCAGTATTTT. Translation: CASSFVLGTDTQYF.

V gene TRBV11-2 combines with J gene TRBJ2-2, with TRBD1 matching 8 bases. Trimming took 8 bases from V and 4 from J; bases not matched to a gene: 15. The CDR3 is 17 residues long. Looked up from germline, CDR1 is SGHAT and CDR2 is FQNNGV. The CDR3, as DNA: TGTGCCAGCCGCCGCATAGTGGACAGGGTCGCCACCGGGGAGCTGTTTTTT. As protein: CASRRIVDRVATGELFF.

This clone is a singleton in its sample. DNA for the CDR3: TGTGCCAGCAGTTCACCGGGACTAGCGGGGGTCCAGTACTTC. Translated, it gives CASSSPGLAGVQYF. The chain has TRBV25-1 and TRBJ2-5; 14 bases are shared with TRBD2. The CDR3 loop spans 14 amino acids. V was pared by 5 bases and J by 10 bases, with 6 bases of the junction left unmatched. Per germline, CDR1 MGHDK and CDR2 SYGVNS.

The V call is TRBV10-2, the J call TRBJ2-3; 13 bases fit TRBD2. Trimming took 5 bases from V and 6 from J; bases not matched to a gene: 5. The CDR3 is made up of 15 amino acids. Germline V gives CDR1 WSHSY, CDR2 SAAADI. CDR3 DNA: TGCGCCAGCAGTCTACTAGCGGGAGGGCCGGATACGCAGTATTTT. Translating gives CASSLLAGGPDTQYF.

The CDR3 DNA reads TGTGCCAGCAGCAAAGCGCACTGGGGAGGAGATACGCAGTATTTT. This translates into CASSKAHWGGDTQYF. This rearrangement joins TRBV21-1 to TRBJ2-3; the table's D call TRBD2 went unverified against the DNA. TRBV21-1 counts as a pseudogene. The CDR3 spans 15 residues.

The chain has TRBV9 and TRBJ2-1; D is unresolved. Trimming removed 3 bases from V and 8 bases from J, with 12 bases in between. The CDR3 extends over 13 amino acids. Germline V gives CDR1 SGDLS, CDR2 YYNGEE. CDR3 in amino acids: CASSAGETYEQFF. The CDR3 DNA reads TGTGCCAGCAGCGCCGGCGAAACCTATGAGCAGTTCTTC. The whole variable domain, remainder taken from reference TRBV9 and TRBJ2-1, is DSGVTQTPKHLITATGQRVTLRCSPRSGDLSVYWYQQSLDQGLQFLIQYYNGEERAKGNILERFSAQQFPDLHSELNLSSLELGDSALYFCASSAGETYEQFFGPGTRLTVL.

This rearrangement joins TRBV5-1 to TRBJ2-2; the D gene is possibly TRBD2 (5 bases). V lost 3 bases and J lost 5, with 11 bases in between. CDR1 SGHRS and CDR2 YFSETQ come from the germline V gene. CDR3 length equals 14 residues. CDR3 nucleotide sequence: TGCGCCAGCAGCTGGAGCGGCGGAACCGGGGAGCTGTTTTTT. This encodes CASSWSGGTGELFF. The variable domain in full, completed from reference TRBV5-1 and TRBJ2-2, reads KAGVTQTPRYLIKTRGQQVTLSCSPISGHRSVSWYQQTPGQGLQFLFEYFSETQRNKGNFPGRFSGRQFSNSRSEMNVSTLELGDSALYLCASSWSGGTGELFFGEGSRLTVL.

This clone showed up just once. V and J are TRBV30 and TRBJ1-3; D is unresolved. V was cut by 0 bases and J by 4 bases, with 7 bases left in between. Germline CDR1 is GTSNPN and CDR2 is SVGIG (reference sequence). This CDR3 region has 13 residues. Here the CDR3 DNA reads TGTGCCTGGAGTGTAGCGCCCGGAAACACCATATATTTT. Translated, it gives CAWSVAPGNTIYF.

The chain recombines TRBV5-1 with TRBJ2-7; no clear D gene. The CDR3 runs to 14 residues. From germline, CDR1 is SGHRS and CDR2 YFSETQ. V was pared by 0 bases and J by 6 bases, with 13 bases between. As DNA, the CDR3 is TGCGCCAGCAGCTTGGAAGGGTCAGGTAGCGAGCAGTACTTC. Translation gives CASSLEGSGSEQYF.

This clone was observed a single time. The V and J genes are TRBV5-6 and TRBJ1-2; weak D call: TRBD1 (6 bases). Germline V gene lookup returns CDR1 SGHDT and CDR2 YYEEEE. Trimming pared 4 bases from V and 5 bases from J, leaving 15 bases between. The CDR3 loop spans 14 amino acids. The CDR3, as DNA: TGTGCCAGCAGCCCGGACAGCCGACCTTATGGCTACACCTTC. This sequence encodes CASSPDSRPYGYTF.

About this clone: This sample includes further DNA sequences coding for the same CDR3. V and J are TRBV5-8 and TRBJ1-3, with D unclear. This CDR3 contains 16 residues. Looked up from germline, CDR1 is SGHTS and CDR2 is YDEGEE. Trimming removed 1 base from V and 4 bases from J, with 15 bases in between. The CDR3 region has the DNA TGTGCCAGCAGCTTGATCCCGGGGAGCTCCGGAAACACCATATATTTT. Translating gives CASSLIPGSSGNTIYF.